The 2 T cell receptor beta chains in this list originate from one sample, sequenced in a study of T cell responses to AZD1222 COVID-19 vaccine. Method: immunoSEQ multiplex PCR; TCRdb's copy keeps in-frame clones and lacks some. The data show about 110,000 clones, about 91% seen once. The sequenced sample was peripheral blood, obtained on day 0 of AZD1222 vaccination. These receptors were obtained from an adult in good health.

The genes are TRBV19 and TRBJ1-3; D gene uncertain. Trimming shortened V by 7 bases and J by 1 base, and 8 bases separated the two germline ends. CDR1 LNHDA and CDR2 SQIVND come from the germline V gene (reference sequence). This CDR3 is built from 13 residues. CDR3 sequence: CASTLQSGNTIYF. DNA for the CDR3: TGTGCCAGTACCCTGCAATCTGGAAACACCATATATTTT.

The chain links TRBV7-2 to TRBJ1-6; the D gene is possibly TRBD1 (5 bases). V dropped 2 bases and J dropped 6 bases, with 14 bases sitting between them. This CDR3 spans 16 amino acids. Per the germline V gene, CDR1 is SGHTA and CDR2 is FQGNSA. Here the CDR3 DNA reads TGTGCCAGCAGCTTATTTAGGACGGGGGGTAATTCACCCCTCCACTTT. It yields the protein CASSLFRTGGNSPLHF.